The following is a T cell receptor beta chain sequence with its context. Germline values: CDR1 SSHAT, CDR2 FNYEAQ (reference sequence). V was clipped by 6 bases and J by 2 bases; unmatched bases: 5. This CDR3 has 16 amino acids. Blood was sampled at baseline, cycle 4 day 1, and cycle 7 day 1. This entry is derived from a study of OX40 agonist ivuxolimab in advanced cancers. Repertoires were generated with immunoSEQ multiplex PCR, while TCRdb's copy carries only in-frame clones and drops some. This table holds about 64,000 clones, 85% to 95% found once. The source was CD4+ or CD8+ T cells sorted from blood, collected in a trial of the OX40 agonist ivuxolimab. The chain joins TRBV7-7 to TRBJ2-5; 14 bases align to TRBD2. This clonotype was obtained from an adult with an advanced solid tumor such as melanoma, head and neck, liver or kidney cancer. This CDR3 reads CASSFRLAGGQETQYF. The DNA for the CDR3 is TGTGCCAGCAGTTTTAGACTAGCGGGAGGGCAAGAGACCCAGTACTTC.